This T cell receptor beta chain was recovered during a study of long-term antiretroviral therapy in people with HIV. Runs used v3.0 of the immunoSEQ assay and were done at survey level. Sequencing efforts were directed toward roughly 40,000-50,000 T-cell genomes per sample. Produced via immunoSEQ multiplex PCR; TCRdb's table is partial and in-frame only. The sample shows tens of thousands of clones, about nine tenths of them seen only once. The study, taken as a whole, reports: Repertoires in HIV (unlike those of controls) had narrower CDR3 length ranges. Clones that had undergone expansion before ART prevailed in the repertoire throughout all time points.

The CDR3 is made up of 15 amino acids. CDR1 and CDR2 from the germline V gene are MNHEY and SVGAGI. Losses at the gene ends were 6 bases for V and 11 bases for J; bases not matched to a gene: 13. Note on this clone: Its antigen remains unknown.

The sequences come from unsorted PBMCs, collected 1.2 years after starting antiretroviral therapy. This receptor was obtained from a woman aged 45-59 years with HIV. The chain combines TRBV6-5 with TRBJ1-1; the match to TRBD1 covers 12 bases. The CDR3 coding sequence is TGTGCCAGCAGACCCCGGGACAGGGGGCCCGCTTTCGCTTTCTTT. Its translation is CASRPRDRGPAFAFF.